The present TCR beta chain was sequenced within a study of siplizumab effects on memory and regulatory T cells. The study's findings and limits: Researchers did not confirm the suppressive function of proliferating Tregs from siplizumab cultures. The alloreactive clones that mapped to unstimulated subsets made up only a minor fraction.

Only in-frame clones appear in the TCRdb table, and some are missing; sequencing was by immunoSEQ multiplex PCR. The sample has 85,000 to 130,000 clones, 94% seen once; the top ten hold around 0.6%. The CDR3 extends over 16 amino acids. Trimming took off 1 base at V and 0 bases at J, with 14 bases between the two ends. Germline values: CDR1 GTSNPN, CDR2 SVGIG (reference sequence). About this clone itself: Antigen specificity is unknown.

This rearrangement joins TRBV30 to TRBJ2-3; maybe TRBD1 (5 bases). Sequencing used Tregs sorted from blood. The source of this sequence is a human donor in good health. The CDR3 DNA reads TGTGCCTGGAGTGACCTGATACAGGTTAGCACAGATACGCAGTATTTT. This sequence encodes CAWSDLIQVSTDTQYF. Full variable domain (outside the CDR3, taken from reference TRBV30 and TRBJ2-3): SQTIHQWPATLVQPVGSPLSLECTVEGTSNPNLYWYRQAAGRGLQLLFYSVGIGQISSEVPQNLSASRPQDRQFILSSKKLLLSDSGFYLCAWSDLIQVSTDTQYFGPGTRLTVL.